These T cell receptor beta chains were read from a single sample in a study of T cell repertoires in cytomegalovirus infection. For these TCRs, the target antigens are not known. MiXCR, applied by TCRdb to the reads, yields one record per CDR3 protein. The table records some 70,000 distinct CDR3 sequences, 22% of them present only once. Material for sequencing was PBMCs, sequenced either directly or after in vitro stimulation (not recorded which). The receptors were sampled from a human donor in good health (CMV status not recorded). Some clones in this sample may be carry-over from other donors' samples. Each CDR3 is given with its conserved first and last residue. The D gene is left open where the match is weak. The listing skips clone size in some rows; elsewhere it reads once, few, many or a size class.

d_call j_call clone_size v_call cdr3_aa cdr3_nt
TRBD1 TRBJ1-4 - TRBV11-2 CASSSRRDRGGEKLFF TGTGCCAGCAGCTCCCGACGGGACAGGGGTGGGGAAAAACTGTTTTTT
- TRBJ2-3 - TRBV27 CASSFRTGWRPPSTDTQYF TGTGCCAGCAGTTTCAGAACCGGTTGGCGGCCCCCTAGCACAGATACGCAGTATTTT
TRBD1 TRBJ2-7 - TRBV6-6 CASRLDNRGSYEQYF TGTGCCAGCAGGCTCGATAACAGGGGTTCGTACGAGCAGTACTTC
TRBD1 TRBJ2-7 few TRBV15 CATSRDRTGRNEQYF TGTGCCACCAGCAGAGACCGGACAGGGAGGAACGAGCAGTACTTC
TRBD1 TRBJ2-1 few TRBV18 CASSPPRGRDRGPVAGGTEQFF TGTGCCAGCTCACCACCGAGGGGCCGGGACAGGGGGCCTGTGGCGGGAGGAACCGAGCAGTTCTTC
- TRBJ2-1 - TRBV7-3 CASSGQRGARNEQFF TGTGCCAGCAGCGGTCAACGGGGAGCGAGGAATGAGCAGTTCTTC
- TRBJ2-2 - TRBV9 CASSVGLGYTGELFF TGTGCCAGCAGCGTAGGTCTGGGTTACACCGGGGAGCTGTTTTTT
- TRBJ1-5 - TRBV12-3/TRBV12-4 CASGMRGANQPQHF TGTGCCAGCGGCATGAGGGGGGCGAATCAGCCCCAGCATTTT
TRBD1 TRBJ1-5 - TRBV7-9 CASSADRGSQPQHF TGTGCCAGCAGCGCTGACAGGGGGAGTCAGCCCCAGCATTTT
TRBD2 TRBJ2-1 - TRBV6-2/TRBV6-3 CASSSGTSGPRDNEQFF TGTGCCAGCAGCTCCGGGACTAGCGGGCCACGCGACAATGAGCAGTTCTTC
- TRBJ2-7 once TRBV6-2/TRBV6-3 CASSYSNIYEQYF TGTGCCAGCAGTTACTCGAATATCTACGAGCAGTACTTC
TRBD2 TRBJ2-1 few TRBV28 CASSLWREGFNEQFF TGTGCCAGCAGTTTATGGCGGGAGGGCTTCAATGAGCAGTTCTTC
TRBD2 TRBJ2-1 many TRBV7-2 CASSSDFSGNEQFF TGTGCCAGCAGCTCCGATTTTAGCGGGAATGAGCAGTTCTTC
- TRBJ1-4 - TRBV7-2 CASSDIQGTNEKLFF TGTGCCAGCAGCGACATACAAGGAACTAATGAAAAACTGTTTTTT
TRBD2 TRBJ2-3 many TRBV6-2/TRBV6-3 CASSLGLAPDTQYF TGTGCCAGCAGTCTCGGACTAGCGCCAGATACGCAGTATTTT
- TRBJ2-7 - TRBV28 CASSVGYEQYF TGTGCCAGCAGTGTGGGGTACGAGCAGTACTTC
- TRBJ1-1 - TRBV15 CATSSQTNTEAFF TGTGCCACCAGCAGCCAAACGAACACTGAAGCTTTCTTT
- TRBJ2-2 many TRBV7-2 CASSLARGAATGNTGELFF TGTGCCAGCAGCTTAGCGCGAGGGGCCGCCACGGGGAACACCGGGGAGCTGTTTTTT
TRBD1 TRBJ2-5 many TRBV7-2 CASSTRTGKETQYF TGTGCCAGCAGCACCCGGACAGGAAAAGAGACCCAGTACTTC
- TRBJ1-1 - TRBV5-6 CASTPVSVANTEAFF TGTGCCAGCACCCCGGTGAGTGTTGCGAACACTGAAGCTTTCTTT
- TRBJ2-5 many TRBV24-1 CATSDPGGGETQYF TGTGCCACCAGTGACCCGGGGGGCGGAGAGACCCAGTACTTC
TRBD2 TRBJ2-2 few TRBV11-2 CASSSGLAGGRLPGELFF TGTGCCAGCAGCTCCGGACTAGCGGGAGGGCGTTTACCCGGGGAGCTGTTTTTT
- TRBJ1-5 - TRBV5-5 CASSLYGDSNQPQHF TGTGCCAGCAGCTTGTATGGAGATAGCAATCAGCCCCAGCATTTT
- TRBJ1-2 - TRBV5-4 CASSFIQQNYGYTF TGTGCCAGCAGCTTCATACAGCAAAACTATGGCTACACCTTC
TRBD1 TRBJ1-2 many TRBV7-2 CASSEKWAGGVFYGYTF TGTGCCAGCAGCGAAAAATGGGCAGGGGGCGTCTTCTATGGCTACACCTTC
- TRBJ2-7 - TRBV27 CASSLIGTPKEQYF TGTGCCAGCAGTTTAATAGGGACTCCTAAAGAGCAGTACTTC
TRBD1 TRBJ2-1 many TRBV4-1 CASSSPGQRTYNEQFF TGCGCCAGCAGCTCTCCGGGACAGCGAACCTACAATGAGCAGTTCTTC
- TRBJ2-6 - TRBV4-3 CASSRRVDSNSGANVLTF TGCGCCAGCAGCCGAAGGGTCGATTCAAACTCTGGGGCCAACGTCCTGACTTTC
TRBD2 TRBJ2-3 many TRBV10-3 CASIATSGSADTQYF TGTGCCAGCATCGCGACTAGCGGGAGTGCAGATACGCAGTATTTT
- TRBJ2-1 few TRBV28 CASSLPYVRTNVESYNEQFF TGTGCCAGCAGTTTACCTTATGTAAGAACCAACGTTGAGTCCTACAATGAGCAGTTCTTC
TRBD1 TRBJ1-2 - TRBV25-1 CASLPPGTGNGYTF TGTGCCAGTTTACCCCCAGGGACAGGTAATGGCTACACCTTC
TRBD2 TRBJ2-3 - TRBV7-9 CASRGQREGPDTQYF TGTGCCAGCCGAGGGCAGCGGGAGGGCCCAGATACGCAGTATTTT